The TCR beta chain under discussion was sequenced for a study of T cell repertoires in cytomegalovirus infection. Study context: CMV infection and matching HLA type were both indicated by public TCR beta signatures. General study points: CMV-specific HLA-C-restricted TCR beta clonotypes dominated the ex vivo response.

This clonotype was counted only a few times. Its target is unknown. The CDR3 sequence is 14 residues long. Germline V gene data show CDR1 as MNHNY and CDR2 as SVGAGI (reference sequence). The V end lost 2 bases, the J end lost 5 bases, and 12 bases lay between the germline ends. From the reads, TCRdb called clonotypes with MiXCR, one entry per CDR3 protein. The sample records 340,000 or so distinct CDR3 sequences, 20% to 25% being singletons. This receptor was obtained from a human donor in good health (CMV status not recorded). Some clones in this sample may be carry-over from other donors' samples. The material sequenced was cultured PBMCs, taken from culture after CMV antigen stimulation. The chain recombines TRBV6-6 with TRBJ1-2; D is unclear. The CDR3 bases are TGTGCCAGCAGTTACACCGCGGACCAATATGGCTACACCTTC. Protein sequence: CASSYTADQYGYTF.